The 27 T cell receptor beta chains below all came from one sample that was sequenced in a study of shared clonotypes between healthy human individuals. Produced via immunoSEQ multiplex PCR; TCRdb's table is partial and in-frame only. Among approximately 2.4 million clones listed, under 97% were seen once. The sample taken for sequencing was naive CD4+ T cells sorted from blood. The subset denotes: CD45RA+ positively selected. The source is a man younger than 35 in good health.

CDR3 nucleotides: TGCGCCAGCAGCTTGGAAGGCCAGCGGCAAAACATTCAGTACTTC. Protein product: CASSLEGQRQNIQYF. The chain has TRBV5-1 and TRBJ2-4; tentative D call: TRBD2 (5 bases). The germline gives CDR1 SGHRS, CDR2 YFSETQ. Trimming cost V 0 bases and J 5 bases, with 12 bases left between them. The CDR3 covers 15 residues. Looking up the rest from reference TRBV5-1 and TRBJ2-4 gives the full variable domain: KAGVTQTPRYLIKTRGQQVTLSCSPISGHRSVSWYQQTPGQGLQFLFEYFSETQRNKGNFPGRFSGRQFSNSRSEMNVSTLELGDSALYLCASSLEGQRQNIQYFGAGTRLSVL.

This chain joins TRBV18 and TRBJ1-1, with D perhaps matching TRBD1 (5 bases). This CDR3 has 16 amino acids. Trimming took 3 bases from V and 4 from J, leaving 18 bases between them. Germline V gene sequence: CDR1 KGHSH, CDR2 LQKENI. In DNA, the CDR3 is TGTGCCAGCTCACCGCCAACACCAGGGAGTGGCACTGAAGCTTTCTTT. This sequence encodes CASSPPTPGSGTEAFF.

The chain combines TRBV5-4 with TRBJ1-2; 8 bases match TRBD1. Germline V gene lookup returns CDR1 SGHNT and CDR2 YYREEE (reference sequence). Trimming cost V 0 bases and J 3 bases; bases outside gene matches: 4. This CDR3 contains 15 residues. CDR3 loop: CASSLGAGGDYGYTF. In DNA form, the CDR3 reads TGTGCCAGCAGCTTGGGAGCAGGGGGCGACTATGGCTACACCTTC.

CDR3 sequence: CASSRGRATGELFF. The CDR3 coding sequence is TGTGCCAGTAGTAGAGGCAGGGCCACCGGGGAGCTGTTTTTT. This chain connects TRBV19 to TRBJ2-2; weak D call: TRBD1 (5 bases). The germline gives CDR1 LNHDA, CDR2 SQIVND (reference sequence). The CDR3 length is 14 residues. V was cut by 4 bases and J by 4 bases, with 10 bases left in between.

J is TRBJ2-1 and V is TRBV4-1, with 7 nucleotides matching TRBD2. Per germline, CDR1 MGHRA and CDR2 YSYEKL. CDR3 length: 21 residues. After removal of 1 base from V and 3 bases from J, the junction contained 21 bases not matched to a gene. The CDR3 DNA reads as TGCGCCAGCAGCCAAGTTTTTAGGCGGGAGAGAACCCAACCCTACTACAATGAGCAGTTCTTC. Amino acids: CASSQVFRRERTQPYYNEQFF.

This clone was detected once. The chain carries TRBV30 and TRBJ2-1; D is perhaps TRBD2 (6 bases). Germline assignment: CDR1 GTSNPN and CDR2 SVGIG (reference sequence). CDR3 length equals 14 residues. The V gene lost 4 bases and the J gene lost 0 bases, with 10 bases spanning the gap. The DNA of the CDR3 is TGTGCCTGGACCGGGACTCCCTCCTACAATGAGCAGTTCTTC. Protein sequence: CAWTGTPSYNEQFF.

The V gene is TRBV27, the J gene TRBJ2-6, with D possibly TRBD1 on 6 matching bases. Trimming left V 0 bases short and J 2 bases short, with 11 bases between. CDR1 MNHEY and CDR2 SMNVEV come from the germline V gene (reference sequence). CDR3 size: 17 residues. This chain's CDR3 is CASSLSPSGAGANVLTF. Here the CDR3 DNA reads TGTGCCAGCAGTTTATCACCATCAGGGGCTGGGGCCAACGTCCTGACTTTC.

The gene calls are TRBV29-1 and TRBJ2-7; D tentatively fits TRBD1 or TRBD2 (5 bases each). The V gene lost 1 base and the J gene lost 5 bases, with 18 bases spanning the gap. In germline, CDR1 is SQVTM, CDR2 ANQGSEA. The CDR3 consists of 15 residues. The CDR3 DNA reads TGCAGCGTTGAAGGACCGGGACCTCTGGGGAACGAGCAGTACTTC. Protein: CSVEGPGPLGNEQYF.

This rearrangement joins TRBV5-6 to TRBJ2-1; the D is unclear. Trimming took 4 bases from V and 5 from J, leaving 13 bases between them. CDR3 size: 14 residues. Germline V gene sequence: CDR1 SGHDT, CDR2 YYEEEE. Here the CDR3 DNA reads TGTGCCAGCAGCCGCGGTCCGACGCACAATGAGCAGTTCTTC. Residues: CASSRGPTHNEQFF.

This clone was counted a few times. The genes are TRBV19 and TRBJ1-2; 8 bases match TRBD1. CDR1 and CDR2 from the germline V gene are LNHDA and SQIVND (reference sequence). The V segment lost 7 bases and the J segment 7 bases; nucleotides outside the gene matches: 8. The length of the CDR3 is 13 residues. In nucleotides, the CDR3 is TGTGCCAGTATTGCGCAGGGGGCGTTTGGCTACACCTTC. Translating it yields CASIAQGAFGYTF.

As to this clone: Other nucleotide sequences from this sample produce the same CDR3. CDR3: CASSVAGGSSYNEQFF. CDR3 DNA: TGTGCCAGCAGCGTAGCTGGCGGGAGCTCATACAATGAGCAGTTCTTC. J is TRBJ2-1 and V is TRBV9; TRBD2 aligns across 7 bases. After removal of 0 bases from V and 4 bases from J, the junction contained 7 bases not matched to a gene. Germline values: CDR1 SGDLS, CDR2 YYNGEE. This CDR3 comprises 16 residues.

The chain is built from TRBV19 and TRBJ1-5; D is perhaps TRBD1 (6 bases). The length of the CDR3 is 15 residues. Trimming took 5 bases from V and 6 from J, leaving 17 bases between them. Per the germline V gene, CDR1 is LNHDA and CDR2 is SQIVND (reference sequence). CDR3 residues: CASSPRDIGGQPQHF. The CDR3 coding sequence is TGTGCCAGTAGTCCTCGGGACATTGGGGGTCAGCCCCAGCATTTT.

In nucleotides, the CDR3 is TGCAGCGTTATGACAATAGCCAAAAACATTCAGTACTTC. As protein: CSVMTIAKNIQYF. V is TRBV29-1 and J is TRBJ2-4; D is unresolved. CDR1 SQVTM and CDR2 ANQGSEA come from the germline V gene. CDR3 length equals 13 residues. V shed 5 bases and J shed 0 bases, with 8 bases lying between them.

V gene TRBV6-5 combines with J gene TRBJ2-4, with TRBD2 matching over 7 bases. With 6 bases clipped from V and 10 bases from J, the junction kept 15 bases outside the gene matches. There are 15 residues in the CDR3. Germline lookup yields CDR1 MNHEY and CDR2 SVGAGI. The CDR3 coding sequence is TGTGCCAGCAGGAGGGACTACTATTCAGTGGGAATTCAGTACTTC. It translates to CASRRDYYSVGIQYF.

V usage is TRBV30 and J usage is TRBJ2-1, with a weak D call TRBD2 (6 bases). The germline V gene has CDR1 GTSNPN and CDR2 SVGIG (reference sequence). Trimming pared 6 bases from V and 4 bases from J, leaving 13 bases between. CDR3 length equals 13 residues. The CDR3 here is CACRDLNYNEQFF. The CDR3 nucleotides are TGTGCCTGCCGGGACTTAAATTACAATGAGCAGTTCTTC.

This sequence joins TRBV28 and TRBJ2-7; no clear D gene. Germline V gives CDR1 MDHEN, CDR2 SYDVKM. The CDR3 length is 13 residues. V was trimmed by 7 bases and J by 4 bases, leaving 14 bases between them. Here the CDR3 DNA reads TGTGCCAGCAACCCGGGTCAAAAGTACGAGCAGTACTTC. Its protein product is CASNPGQKYEQYF.

This chain links TRBV4-1 with TRBJ2-3; no reliable D call. V was cut by 1 base and J by 0 bases, with 5 bases left in between. Germline V gene data show CDR1 as MGHRA and CDR2 as YSYEKL. The CDR3 has 14 residues. The CDR3 protein is CASSQVQSTDTQYF. In DNA, the CDR3 is TGCGCCAGCAGCCAAGTCCAGAGCACAGATACGCAGTATTTT.

This clone was recorded a few times. This sequence joins TRBV2 and TRBJ1-5; D uncertain. Germline CDR1 and CDR2: SNHLY and FYNNEI. This CDR3 has 13 residues. Between the trimmed V and J ends, which lost 4 bases and 7 bases, there was a span of 11 bases. The chain's CDR3 is CASSGEERQPQHF. The CDR3 DNA is TGTGCCAGCAGTGGGGAGGAAAGACAGCCCCAGCATTTT.

J is TRBJ2-1 and V is TRBV4-3; D unresolved. V was cut by 1 base and J by 0 bases, with 19 bases left in between. Per germline, CDR1 LGHNA and CDR2 YSLEER. This CDR3 contains 19 residues. DNA for the CDR3: TGCGCCAGCAGCCAAGCTACACTTTATTCCGCGAGCTCCTACAATGAGCAGTTCTTC. Its translation is CASSQATLYSASSYNEQFF.

V is TRBV6-6 and J is TRBJ1-5; 8 bases are shared with TRBD1. CDR1 is MNHNY, CDR2 SVGAGI, per germline (reference sequence). The trim removed 6 bases at V and 6 bases at J, leaving 10 bases unmatched. This CDR3 region has 15 residues. CDR3 protein: CASRITGGVGQPQHF. The CDR3, as DNA: TGTGCCAGCAGGATAACAGGGGGAGTTGGTCAGCCCCAGCATTTT.

The rearrangement links TRBV2 to TRBJ1-2; TRBD1 is a possible D gene (5 bases). This CDR3 is 13 amino acids long. Germline V gene data show CDR1 as SNHLY and CDR2 as FYNNEI. With 4 bases removed from V and 2 bases from J, the gap between germline ends came to 8 bases. The CDR3 DNA reads as TGTGCCAGCAGTGCTCCAGGGAACTATGGCTACACCTTC. This encodes CASSAPGNYGYTF.

The chain employs TRBV5-1 and TRBJ2-7, with TRBD1 identical over 8 bases. The CDR3 has 16 residues. V trimming: 2 bases; J trimming: 0 bases; junction bases outside the gene matches: 7. The germline CDR1 and CDR2 sequences are SGHRS and YFSETQ. CDR3 residues: CASSLTGTGNSYEQYF. CDR3 bases: TGCGCCAGCAGCTTAACCGGGACAGGAAACTCCTACGAGCAGTACTTC.

The rearrangement links TRBV7-9 to TRBJ2-5; D remains unclear. This CDR3 spans 15 amino acids. V dropped 3 bases and J dropped 4 bases, with 15 bases sitting between them. Germline loops: CDR1 SEHNR, CDR2 FQNEAQ (reference sequence). This CDR3 reads CASSFVLRPGETQYF. CDR3 DNA sequence: TGTGCCAGCAGCTTTGTCCTCAGGCCTGGAGAGACCCAGTACTTC.

The chain recombines TRBV6-6 with TRBJ1-4; D ambiguous. This CDR3 spans 12 amino acids. Germline CDR1 and CDR2: MNHNY and SVGAGI (reference sequence). The germline V and J ends were trimmed by 8 bases and 7 bases, with 11 bases remaining between them. The DNA for the CDR3 is TGTGCCAGCGCTCCTCCCGGTGAAAAACTGTTTTTT. This sequence encodes CASAPPGEKLFF.

The V gene is TRBV7-8, the J gene TRBJ2-5; a possible D gene is TRBD1 (5 bases). Trimming took 5 bases from V and 1 from J, leaving 11 bases between them. This CDR3 has 14 residues. Germline V gene data show CDR1 as SGHVS and CDR2 as FQNEAQ. Written as DNA, the CDR3 is TGTGCCAGCAGCCCCAGACAGCTCCAAGAGACCCAGTACTTC. Its protein is CASSPRQLQETQYF.

This clone was counted once. The chain joins TRBV2 to TRBJ2-2; 12 bases map to TRBD2. Germline CDR1 SNHLY, CDR2 FYNNEI. Trimming cost V 4 bases and J 6 bases; bases outside gene matches: 3. The CDR3 extends over 15 amino acids. The CDR3 DNA follows: TGTGCCAGCAGTGGACTAGCGGGGGAGGCCGGGGAGCTGTTTTTT. Its protein product is CASSGLAGEAGELFF.

This chain links TRBV28 with TRBJ1-1, with TRBD1 identical over 9 bases. Germline V CDR1 and CDR2: MDHEN, SYDVKM. The CDR3 extends over 15 amino acids. Unmatched junction bases numbered 11, after V lost 11 bases and J lost 1 base. The chain's CDR3 is CAGRSGTGRNTEAFF. Written as DNA, the CDR3 is TGTGCCGGCCGATCCGGGACAGGGAGGAACACTGAAGCTTTCTTT.